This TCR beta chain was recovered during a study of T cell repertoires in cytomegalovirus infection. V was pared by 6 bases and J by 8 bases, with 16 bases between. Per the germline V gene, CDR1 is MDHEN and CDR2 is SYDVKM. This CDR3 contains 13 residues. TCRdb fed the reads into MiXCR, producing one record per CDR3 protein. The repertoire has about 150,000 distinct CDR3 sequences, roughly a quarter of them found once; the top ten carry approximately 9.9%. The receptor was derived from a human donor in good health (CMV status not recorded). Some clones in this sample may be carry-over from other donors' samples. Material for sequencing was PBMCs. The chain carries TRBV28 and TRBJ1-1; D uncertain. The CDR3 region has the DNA TGTGCCAGCAGGGGAGGGAGGGTTGCCGAAGCTTTCTTT. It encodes CASRGGRVAEAFF.